These 18 T cell receptor beta chains came from one sample sequenced in a study of OX40 agonist ivuxolimab in advanced cancers. Profiling relied on immunoSEQ multiplex PCR, and the TCRdb table lists in-frame clones only, not all of them. The table includes about 17,000 clones, roughly 73% detected once. The source was CD4+ or CD8+ T cells sorted from blood, collected in a trial of the OX40 agonist ivuxolimab. The receptors derive from an adult with an advanced solid tumor such as melanoma, head and neck, liver or kidney cancer.

The J gene is TRBJ2-7, the V gene TRBV30; D is tentatively TRBD1 or TRBD2 (6 bases each). Trimming took 5 bases from V and 2 from J, leaving 13 bases between them. Germline lookup yields CDR1 GTSNPN and CDR2 SVGIG (reference sequence). The CDR3 length is 13 residues. CDR3 in amino acids: CAWGAGHPYEQYF. Written as DNA, the CDR3 is TGTGCCTGGGGGGCGGGACACCCCTACGAGCAGTACTTC.

The rearrangement uses TRBV4-1 and TRBJ2-1, with D hard to call. The CDR3 sequence is 16 residues long. CDR1 and CDR2 (germline): MGHRA, YSYEKL. Between the trimmed V and J ends, which lost 1 base and 1 base, there was a span of 11 bases. CDR3 residues: CASSQAYEISYNEQFF. The CDR3 coding sequence is TGCGCCAGCAGCCAAGCCTACGAGATTTCCTACAATGAGCAGTTCTTC.

The chain couples TRBV6-1 to TRBJ2-1; D gene ambiguous. Trimming removed 4 bases from V and 5 bases from J, with 9 bases in between. Germline CDR1 reads MNHNS; CDR2 reads SASEGT. The CDR3 loop spans 13 amino acids. The CDR3 DNA follows: TGTGCCAGCAGTGCCTACTATCACAATGAGCAGTTCTTC. Its protein product is CASSAYYHNEQFF.

This clone was seen only a few times. This chain joins TRBV7-9 and TRBJ2-2; D unclear. CDR1 is SEHNR and CDR2 is FQNEAQ in the germline V gene (reference sequence). The length of the CDR3 is 14 residues. V was pared by 9 bases and J by 4 bases, with 15 bases between. The CDR3 here is CARWSRRGTGELFF. The CDR3 coding sequence is TGTGCCAGGTGGTCCAGGCGCGGCACCGGGGAGCTGTTTTTT.

The V gene is TRBV6-5, the J gene TRBJ2-1; 9 bases fit TRBD2. Per the germline V gene, CDR1 is MNHEY and CDR2 is SVGAGI. J was trimmed by 8 bases and V by 10 bases; bases with no gene match: 12. CDR3 length: 14 amino acids. The DNA of the CDR3 is TGTGCCACCGACGCGGGAGGGTCGTTCTATGAGCAGTTCTTC. Protein sequence: CATDAGGSFYEQFF.

The genes are TRBV19 and TRBJ2-7; 12 bases map to TRBD1. This CDR3 contains 15 residues. The junction had 7 bases not matched to a gene; V was cut back by 7 bases and J by 3 bases. Germline assignment: CDR1 LNHDA and CDR2 SQIVND (reference sequence). The CDR3 spells CASTLGQGAVYEQYF. CDR3 in DNA: TGTGCCAGTACCCTGGGACAGGGGGCGGTCTACGAGCAGTACTTC.

This clone was seen only a few times. The chain couples TRBV27 to TRBJ2-5; 9 bases are a match to TRBD1. CDR1 and CDR2 (germline): MNHEY, SMNVEV (reference sequence). Unmatched junction bases numbered 6, after V lost 8 bases and J lost 5 bases. This CDR3 spans 13 amino acids. CDR3 region: CASGTGYGETQYF. CDR3 sequence (DNA): TGTGCCAGCGGGACAGGGTATGGGGAGACCCAGTACTTC.

The CDR3 nucleotides read TGTGCCAGCAGCCCCGGGACTGCCTGGGCTTTCTTT. Translating it yields CASSPGTAWAFF. The chain couples TRBV7-9 to TRBJ1-1; possible D gene TRBD1, 5 bases. V was cut by 5 bases and J by 11 bases, with 15 bases left in between. The CDR3 is made up of 12 amino acids. Germline CDR1 and CDR2: SEHNR and FQNEAQ (reference sequence). The entire variable domain, with the rest obtained from reference TRBV7-9 and TRBJ1-1, is as follows: DTGVSQNPRHKITKRGQNVTFRCDPISEHNRLYWYRQTLGQGPEFLTYFQNEAQLEKSRLLSDRFSAERPKGSFSTLEIQRTEQGDSAMYLCASSPGTAWAFFGQGTRLTVV.

This clone was counted many times. The gene calls are TRBV6-1 and TRBJ2-7; 9 bases are a match to TRBD1. Losses at the gene ends were 9 bases for V and 2 bases for J; bases not matched to a gene: 8. This CDR3 is built from 14 residues. Per the germline V gene, CDR1 is MNHNS and CDR2 is SASEGT. The chain's CDR3 is CASSSWTGAYEQYF. In DNA form, the CDR3 reads TGTGCCAGTTCTTCTTGGACAGGGGCCTACGAGCAGTACTTC.

This chain joins TRBV29-1 and TRBJ2-7, with D tentatively TRBD1 (5 bases). Trimming took off 6 bases at V and 5 bases at J, with 14 bases between the two ends. Germline V gene sequence: CDR1 SQVTM, CDR2 ANQGSEA. The CDR3 covers 12 residues. Written as DNA, the CDR3 is TGCAGCGTAGGGGTTAGCAGGGACGAGCAGTACTTC. Encoded protein: CSVGVSRDEQYF.

The CDR3 nucleotides are TGTGCCAGCAGTTTCGGGGCGGGAACGTCCTACGAGCAGTACTTC. Translating gives CASSFGAGTSYEQYF. The chain recombines TRBV27 with TRBJ2-7; D is perhaps TRBD2 (6 bases). Trimming took off 3 bases at V and 1 base at J, with 13 bases between the two ends. This CDR3 spans 15 amino acids. Germline V gene lookup returns CDR1 MNHEY and CDR2 SMNVEV (reference sequence).

This chain joins TRBV7-6 and TRBJ2-5, with 7 bases fitting TRBD2. Germline CDR1 is SGHVS and CDR2 is FNYEAQ. V lost 5 bases and J lost 5; bases outside the gene matches: 14. CDR3 length: 16 residues. The CDR3 protein is CASSPGGRGLWETQYF. The CDR3 bases are TGTGCCAGCAGCCCCGGGGGGAGGGGCTTATGGGAGACCCAGTACTTC.

This rearrangement joins TRBV30 to TRBJ2-7; 9 bases map to TRBD2. Germline V gene lookup returns CDR1 GTSNPN and CDR2 SVGIG (reference sequence). This CDR3 is 14 amino acids long. V was clipped by 3 bases and J by 0 bases; unmatched bases: 3. The CDR3: CAWRLAGNSYEQYF. The CDR3 nucleotides are TGTGCCTGGAGACTAGCGGGCAACTCCTACGAGCAGTACTTC.

The chain recombines TRBV6-5 with TRBJ1-5; D is undetermined. Germline CDR1 MNHEY, CDR2 SVGAGI. V lost 0 bases and J 3 bases, leaving 9 bases between the germline ends. This CDR3 is 15 amino acids long. Here the CDR3 DNA reads TGTGCCAGCAGTTACTCACGGGATAACAATCAGCCCCAGCATTTT. Translating it yields CASSYSRDNNQPQHF.

The chain links TRBV4-1 to TRBJ1-4; possibly TRBD1 for D (5 bases). Trimming stripped 1 base from V and 13 bases from J, with 19 bases between. CDR1 and CDR2 (germline): MGHRA, YSYEKL. The CDR3 is 15 residues long. For the CDR3, the DNA is TGCGCCAGCAGCCAAGCGCATGGGGAACAGGCCATACTGTTTTTT. This sequence encodes CASSQAHGEQAILFF.

V gene TRBV19 combines with J gene TRBJ2-3, with D uncertain. V was shortened by 6 bases and J by 6 bases, with 13 bases between the two germline ends. CDR1 is LNHDA and CDR2 is SQIVND in the germline V gene (reference sequence). This CDR3 is built from 13 residues. The DNA of the CDR3 is TGTGCCAGTAGAGGGCTTGGCGAGGATACGCAGTATTTT. It specifies CASRGLGEDTQYF. The full variable domain, its missing parts supplied by reference TRBV19 and TRBJ2-3, is DGGITQSPKYLFRKEGQNVTLSCEQNLNHDAMYWYRQDPGQGLRLIYYSQIVNDFQKGDIAEGYSVSREKKESFPLTVTSAQKNPTAFYLCASRGLGEDTQYFGPGTRLTVL.

The V call is TRBV6-5, the J call TRBJ2-7; 7 bases map to TRBD2. Germline loops: CDR1 MNHEY, CDR2 SVGAGI. The ends lost 0 bases at V and 5 bases at J; junction bases unmatched: 7. This CDR3 is built from 15 residues. The CDR3 loop reads CASSYSGGIVDEQYF. In DNA form, the CDR3 reads TGTGCCAGCAGTTACTCGGGGGGGATAGTCGACGAGCAGTACTTC.

The genes are TRBV28 and TRBJ2-5, with 10 bases that match TRBD1. CDR1 MDHEN and CDR2 SYDVKM come from the germline V gene. The CDR3 contains 14 residues. Trimming took 10 bases from V and 5 from J; bases not matched to a gene: 10. The CDR3 region has the DNA TGTGCCACCCTTTCCGACAGGGGGCGCGAGACCCAGTACTTC. As protein: CATLSDRGRETQYF.